These 14 T cell receptor beta chains share one sample of origin, sequenced in a study of CD8 T cells in ankylosing spondylitis. Points from the study as a whole: It appeared that ankylosing spondylitis blood was characterized by a TCR beta motif of roughly 8 highly homologous variants.

TCRdb reanalysed the 5' RACE reads using MiXCR and keeps one entry per CDR3 protein. The sample contains roughly 670,000 distinct CDR3 sequences, under 20% of which appear only once. No cognate antigen is known for these TCRs. Sequenced material: blood, either unsorted or a sorted T cell fraction (not recorded which). These receptors originate from a male donor with ankylosing spondylitis.

The chain's CDR3 is CATSEPQKDEQYF. Here the CDR3 DNA reads TGTGCCACCAGTGAACCCCAGAAGGACGAGCAGTACTTC. V is TRBV24-1 and J is TRBJ2-7; unclear D gene. There are 13 residues in the CDR3. Germline CDR1 KGHDR, CDR2 SFDVKD. V was shortened by 4 bases and J by 5 bases, with 11 bases between the two germline ends.

The V and J genes are TRBV6-1 and TRBJ2-3; D ambiguous. The CDR3 loop spans 14 amino acids. Germline V gives CDR1 MNHNS, CDR2 SASEGT. V lost 7 bases and J 0 bases, leaving 11 bases between the germline ends. The CDR3 region is CASTVGVSTDTQYF. CDR3 DNA sequence: TGTGCCAGCACGGTCGGAGTTAGCACAGATACGCAGTATTTT.

A note on this clonotype: An end of the junction does not agree with germline; a read error may underlie this. The gene calls are TRBV5-1 and TRBJ1-1; D is ambiguous. The germline V gene encodes CDR1 SGHRS and CDR2 YFSETQ. The CDR3 covers 17 residues. Here the CDR3 DNA reads TGCGCCAGCAGCTTGGGACTACATTACCTCATGAACGCTGAAGCTTTCTTT. Translated: CASSLGLHYLMNAEAFF.

This clonotype appeared many times. The V call is TRBV12-3 or TRBV12-4, the J call TRBJ2-7, with 7 positions matching TRBD2. The CDR3 extends over 14 amino acids. V shed 4 bases, J shed 0 bases, and the junction held 3 bases outside the gene matches. The CDR3 loop reads CASSWGGFSYEQYF. CDR3 sequence (DNA): TGTGCCAGCAGTTGGGGGGGATTCTCCTACGAGCAGTACTTC.

J is TRBJ1-5 and V is TRBV20-1; possibly TRBD1 for D (5 bases). V lost 3 bases to trimming and J lost 3 bases, with 9 bases between them. There are 13 residues in the CDR3. The germline gives CDR1 DFQATT, CDR2 SNEGSKA (reference sequence). The CDR3: CSARPRANQPQHF. In DNA, the CDR3 is TGCAGTGCTAGGCCCAGGGCCAATCAGCCCCAGCATTTT.

This clonotype has just a few counts. This chain links TRBV12-3 or TRBV12-4 with TRBJ1-3; 7 bases line up with TRBD1. Losses at the gene ends were 6 bases for V and 0 bases for J; bases not matched to a gene: 5. The CDR3 covers 15 residues. CDR3: CASRRTGRSGNTIYF. The CDR3 nucleotides are TGTGCCAGCAGGAGGACAGGCCGCTCTGGAAACACCATATATTTT.

V is TRBV30 and J is TRBJ2-7; TRBD1 might be the D (6 bases). The CDR3 has 17 residues. Between the trimmed V and J ends, which lost 0 bases and 3 bases, there was a span of 21 bases. Germline CDR1 is GTSNPN and CDR2 is SVGIG (reference sequence). The CDR3: CAWSVGRGGFVDYEQYF. The CDR3 DNA reads as TGTGCCTGGAGTGTCGGCAGGGGCGGATTCGTCGACTACGAGCAGTACTTC.

The chain employs TRBV29-1 and TRBJ1-1, with D hard to call. V was cut by 6 bases and J by 5 bases, with 16 bases left in between. The CDR3 consists of 13 residues. The germline V gene encodes CDR1 SQVTM and CDR2 ANQGSEA. The chain's CDR3 is CSVRVPLRTEAFF. DNA of the CDR3: TGCAGCGTAAGGGTCCCGCTGCGGACTGAAGCTTTCTTT.

This clonotype was picked up a small number of times. This chain joins TRBV5-1 and TRBJ1-1; 9 nucleotides match TRBD1. V dropped 3 bases and J dropped 2; count of bases not matched to a gene: 2. Germline V CDR1 and CDR2: SGHRS, YFSETQ. The CDR3 has 14 amino acids. In nucleotides, the CDR3 is TGCGCCAGCAGCTACAGGGGGCATAACACTGAAGCTTTCTTT. Translation: CASSYRGHNTEAFF.

The CDR3 DNA sequence: TGTGCCAGCAGCCGGGGTCTCAGGTCTAACTATGGCTACACCTTC. Translation gives CASSRGLRSNYGYTF. This chain joins TRBV3-1 and TRBJ1-2; D is unclear. Trimming removed 4 bases at V and 0 bases at J, with 12 bases between. CDR1 LGHDT and CDR2 YNNKEL come from the germline V gene (reference sequence). The CDR3 covers 15 residues.

This clonotype was observed a few times. The rearrangement joins TRBV20-1 to TRBJ2-3; the D is unclear. From germline, CDR1 is DFQATT and CDR2 SNEGSKA (reference sequence). The V and J ends lost 5 bases and 2 bases respectively, with 14 bases between them. CDR3 length equals 14 residues. CDR3 sequence: CSALPPGTTDTQYF. The CDR3 coding sequence is TGCAGTGCTCTACCACCGGGTACCACAGATACGCAGTATTTT.

This clonotype has only a few counts. The chain combines TRBV20-1 with TRBJ2-3, with D possibly matching TRBD2 (6 bases). This CDR3 region has 14 residues. V lost 3 bases to trimming and J lost 2 bases, with 12 bases between them. Germline V lookup: CDR1 DFQATT, CDR2 SNEGSKA (reference sequence). The CDR3 DNA follows: TGCAGTGCTAGCCCGGGACTTTTCACAGATACGCAGTATTTT. This encodes CSASPGLFTDTQYF.

CDR3 DNA sequence: TGCGCCAGCAGCCCCTCAGTCCAAAGGGGCACCGGGGAGCTGTTTTTT. Encoded protein: CASSPSVQRGTGELFF. The gene calls are TRBV5-1 and TRBJ2-2; D may be TRBD1 (5 bases). The ends were cut back, 4 bases at V and 4 bases at J, with 17 bases in the middle. This CDR3 is built from 16 residues. Germline V gene data show CDR1 as SGHRS and CDR2 as YFSETQ.

This clonotype was detected only a few times. The gene calls are TRBV6-2 or TRBV6-3 and TRBJ2-1, with 8 bases aligning to TRBD2. CDR1 is MNHEY, CDR2 SVGEGT, per germline. V dropped 0 bases and J dropped 8; count of bases not matched to a gene: 6. The CDR3 sequence is 15 residues long. This CDR3 is CASSYSSLAGDEQFF. The CDR3 DNA reads TGTGCCAGCAGTTACTCGAGCCTAGCGGGCGATGAGCAGTTCTTC.